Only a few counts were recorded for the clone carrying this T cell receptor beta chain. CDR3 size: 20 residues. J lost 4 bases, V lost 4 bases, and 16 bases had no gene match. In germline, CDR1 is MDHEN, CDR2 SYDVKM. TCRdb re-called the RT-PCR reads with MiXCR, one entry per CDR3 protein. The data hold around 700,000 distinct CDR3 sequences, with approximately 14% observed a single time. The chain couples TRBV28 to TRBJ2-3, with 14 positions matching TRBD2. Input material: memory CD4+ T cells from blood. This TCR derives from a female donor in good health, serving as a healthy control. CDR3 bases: TGTGCCAGCAGTTCTCGAATTTTGGGGACTAGCGGGAGAGGTTCAGATACGCAGTATTTT. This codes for CASSSRILGTSGRGSDTQYF.